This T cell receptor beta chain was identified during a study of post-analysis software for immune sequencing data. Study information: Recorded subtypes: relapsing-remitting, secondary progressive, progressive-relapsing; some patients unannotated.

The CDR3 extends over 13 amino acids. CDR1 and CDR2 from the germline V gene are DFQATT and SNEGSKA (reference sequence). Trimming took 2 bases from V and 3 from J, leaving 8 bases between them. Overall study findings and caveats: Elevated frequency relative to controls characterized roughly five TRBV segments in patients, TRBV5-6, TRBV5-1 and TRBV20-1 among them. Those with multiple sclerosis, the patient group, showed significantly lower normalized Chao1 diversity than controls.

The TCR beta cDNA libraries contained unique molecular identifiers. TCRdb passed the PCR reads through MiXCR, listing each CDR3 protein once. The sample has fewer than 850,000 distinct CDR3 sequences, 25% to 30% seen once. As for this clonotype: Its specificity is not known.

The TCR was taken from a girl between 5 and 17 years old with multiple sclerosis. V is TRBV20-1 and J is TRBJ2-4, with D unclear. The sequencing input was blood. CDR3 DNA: TGCAGTGCTAGAAGGGATGTCAAAAACATTCAGTACTTC. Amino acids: CSARRDVKNIQYF.